This entry concerns a single T cell receptor beta chain. TCRdb's table, derived via immunoSEQ multiplex PCR, lists solely in-frame clones and lacks some. The table includes about 160,000 clones, roughly nine tenths detected once. This CDR3 contains 15 residues. CDR1 is ENHRY, CDR2 SYGVKD, per germline. V gave up 5 bases and J gave up 7 bases; unmatched junction bases: 11. The record originates from a study of cytomegalovirus exposure and HLA in healthy donors. The TCR comes from a woman aged 25 to 39 in good health and CMV-seronegative. The V and J genes are TRBV10-3 and TRBJ1-5; 7 bases are shared with TRBD1. Sequencing was performed on PBMCs. CDR3 sequence: CAISLGEGAHQPQHF. In DNA, the CDR3 is TGTGCCATCAGTCTGGGGGAGGGGGCCCACCAGCCCCAGCATTTT.